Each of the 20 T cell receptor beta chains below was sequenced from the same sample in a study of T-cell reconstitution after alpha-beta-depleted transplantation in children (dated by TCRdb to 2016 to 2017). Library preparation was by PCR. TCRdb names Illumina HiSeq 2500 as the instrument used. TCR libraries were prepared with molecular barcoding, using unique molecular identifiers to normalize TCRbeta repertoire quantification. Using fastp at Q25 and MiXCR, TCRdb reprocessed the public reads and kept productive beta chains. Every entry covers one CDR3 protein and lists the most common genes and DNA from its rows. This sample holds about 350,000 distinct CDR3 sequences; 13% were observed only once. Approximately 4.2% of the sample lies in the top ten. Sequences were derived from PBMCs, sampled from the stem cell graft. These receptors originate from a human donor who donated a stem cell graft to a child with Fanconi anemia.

Here the CDR3 DNA reads TGTGCCAGCAGCTTAGATCTGGTGGGAGGGCAAGAGACCCAGTACTTC. As protein: CASSLDLVGGQETQYF. V gene TRBV11-2 combines with J gene TRBJ2-5; 7 bases match TRBD2. The V segment lost 0 bases and the J segment 2 bases; nucleotides outside the gene matches: 6. The CDR3 is 16 residues long. From germline, CDR1 is SGHAT and CDR2 FQNNGV.

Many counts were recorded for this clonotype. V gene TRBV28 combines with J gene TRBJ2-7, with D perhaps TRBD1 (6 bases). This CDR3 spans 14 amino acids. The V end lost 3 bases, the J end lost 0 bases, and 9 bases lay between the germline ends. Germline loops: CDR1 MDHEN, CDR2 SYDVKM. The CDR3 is CASSFPGVSYEQYF. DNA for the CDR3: TGTGCCAGCAGTTTCCCAGGGGTCTCCTACGAGCAGTACTTC.

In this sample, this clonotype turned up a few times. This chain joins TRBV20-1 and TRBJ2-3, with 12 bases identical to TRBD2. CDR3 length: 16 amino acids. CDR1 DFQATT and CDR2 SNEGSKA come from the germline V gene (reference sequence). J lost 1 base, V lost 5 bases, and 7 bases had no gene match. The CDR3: CSAQPRLAGGTDTQYF. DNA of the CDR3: TGCAGTGCTCAGCCCCGACTAGCGGGGGGCACAGATACGCAGTATTTT.

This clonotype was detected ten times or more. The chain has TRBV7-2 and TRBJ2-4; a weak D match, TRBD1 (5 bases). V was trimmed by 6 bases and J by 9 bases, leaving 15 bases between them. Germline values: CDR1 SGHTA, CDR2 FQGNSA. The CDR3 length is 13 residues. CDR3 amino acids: CASSDSGWGIQYF. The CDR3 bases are TGTGCCAGCAGTGACTCAGGGTGGGGCATTCAGTACTTC.

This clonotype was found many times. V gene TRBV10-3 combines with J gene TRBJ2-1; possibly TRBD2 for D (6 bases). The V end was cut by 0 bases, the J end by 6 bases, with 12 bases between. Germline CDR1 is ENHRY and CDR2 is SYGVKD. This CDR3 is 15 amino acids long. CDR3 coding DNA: TGTGCCATCAGTGAGTCGTTGGTGGGGGGCAATGAGCAGTTCTTC. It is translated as CAISESLVGGNEQFF.

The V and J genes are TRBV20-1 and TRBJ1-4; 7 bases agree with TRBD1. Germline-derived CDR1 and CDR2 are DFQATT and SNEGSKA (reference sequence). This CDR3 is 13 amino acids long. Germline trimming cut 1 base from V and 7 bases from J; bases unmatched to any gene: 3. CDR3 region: CSARGPGGEKLFF. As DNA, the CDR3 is TGCAGTGCTAGAGGTCCAGGGGGTGAAAAACTGTTTTTT.

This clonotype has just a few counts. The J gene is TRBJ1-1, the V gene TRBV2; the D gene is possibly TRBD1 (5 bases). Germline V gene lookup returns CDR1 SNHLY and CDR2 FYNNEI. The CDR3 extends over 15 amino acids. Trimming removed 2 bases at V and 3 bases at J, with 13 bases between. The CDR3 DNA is TGTGCCAGCAGTGAACCCGCGGGAGGGGACACTGAAGCTTTCTTT. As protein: CASSEPAGGDTEAFF.

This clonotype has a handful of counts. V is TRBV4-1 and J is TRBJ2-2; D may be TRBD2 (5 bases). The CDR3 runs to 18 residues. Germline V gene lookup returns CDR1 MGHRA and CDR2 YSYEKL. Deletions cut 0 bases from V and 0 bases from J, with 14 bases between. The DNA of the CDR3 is TGCGCCAGCAGCCAAGAGGGCCCGGGATCCGCGAACACCGGGGAGCTGTTTTTT. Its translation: CASSQEGPGSANTGELFF.

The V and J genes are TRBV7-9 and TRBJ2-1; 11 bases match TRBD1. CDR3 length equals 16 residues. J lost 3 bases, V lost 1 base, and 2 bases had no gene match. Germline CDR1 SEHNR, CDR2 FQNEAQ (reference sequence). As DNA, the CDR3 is TGTGCCAGCAGCTTAGGGGACAGGGGGATCTACAATGAGCAGTTCTTC. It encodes CASSLGDRGIYNEQFF.

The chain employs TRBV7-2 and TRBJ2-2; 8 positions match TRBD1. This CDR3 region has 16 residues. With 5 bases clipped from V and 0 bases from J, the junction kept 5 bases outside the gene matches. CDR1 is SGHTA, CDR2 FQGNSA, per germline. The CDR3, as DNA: TGTGCCAGCAGCGTACAGGGGGTATCGAACACCGGGGAGCTGTTTTTT. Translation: CASSVQGVSNTGELFF.

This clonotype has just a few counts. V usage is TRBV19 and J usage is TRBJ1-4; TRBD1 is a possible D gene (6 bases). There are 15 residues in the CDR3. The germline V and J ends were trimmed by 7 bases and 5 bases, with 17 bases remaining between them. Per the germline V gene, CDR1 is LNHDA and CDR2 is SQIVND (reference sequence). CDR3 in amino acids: CASTPDRSPNEKLFF. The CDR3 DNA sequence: TGTGCCAGTACCCCAGACAGGTCTCCCAATGAAAAACTGTTTTTT.

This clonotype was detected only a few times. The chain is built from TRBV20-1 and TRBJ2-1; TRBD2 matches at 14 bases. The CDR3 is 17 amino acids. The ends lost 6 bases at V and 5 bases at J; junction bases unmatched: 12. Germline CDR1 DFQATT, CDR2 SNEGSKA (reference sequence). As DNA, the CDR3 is TGCAGTGCATTGACTAGCGGGGGGGACTACATTAACAATGAGCAGTTCTTC. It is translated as CSALTSGGDYINNEQFF.

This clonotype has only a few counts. The CDR3: CASIGGTSGGRNTGELFF. CDR3 nucleotide sequence: TGTGCCAGCATCGGGGGGACTAGCGGGGGCCGGAACACCGGGGAGCTGTTTTTT. The rearrangement joins TRBV12-3 or TRBV12-4 to TRBJ2-2; 14 bases match TRBD2. The junction had 8 bases not matched to a gene; V was cut back by 7 bases and J by 1 base. CDR3 size: 18 residues.

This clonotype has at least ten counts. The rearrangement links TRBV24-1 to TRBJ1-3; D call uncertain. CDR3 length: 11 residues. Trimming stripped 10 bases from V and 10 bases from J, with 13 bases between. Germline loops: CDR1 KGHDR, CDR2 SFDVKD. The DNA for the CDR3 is TGTGCCACAGAGTACCTCGGAACCATATATTTT. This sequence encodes CATEYLGTIYF.

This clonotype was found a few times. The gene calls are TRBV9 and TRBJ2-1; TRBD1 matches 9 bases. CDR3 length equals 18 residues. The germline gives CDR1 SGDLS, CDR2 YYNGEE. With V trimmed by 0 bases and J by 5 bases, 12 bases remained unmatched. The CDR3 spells CASSVVAGGGTGNNEQFF. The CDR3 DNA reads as TGTGCCAGCAGCGTAGTAGCAGGAGGGGGGACAGGGAACAATGAGCAGTTCTTC.

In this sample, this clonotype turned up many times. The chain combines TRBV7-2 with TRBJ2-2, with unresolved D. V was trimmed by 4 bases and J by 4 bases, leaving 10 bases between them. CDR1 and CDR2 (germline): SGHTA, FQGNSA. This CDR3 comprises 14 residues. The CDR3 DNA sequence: TGTGCCAGCAGCTCCGTTCATCGCACCGGGGAGCTGTTTTTT. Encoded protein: CASSSVHRTGELFF. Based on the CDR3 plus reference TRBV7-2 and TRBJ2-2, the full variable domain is GAGVSQSPSNKVTEKGKDVELRCDPISGHTALYWYRQSLGQGLEFLIYFQGNSAPDKSGLPSDRFSAERTGGSVSTLTIQRTQQEDSAVYLCASSSVHRTGELFFGEGSRLTVL.

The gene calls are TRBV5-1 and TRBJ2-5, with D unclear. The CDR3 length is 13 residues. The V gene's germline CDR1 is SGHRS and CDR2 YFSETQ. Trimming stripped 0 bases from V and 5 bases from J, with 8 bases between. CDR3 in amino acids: CASSLDLTETQYF. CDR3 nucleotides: TGCGCCAGCAGCTTGGATTTGACGGAGACCCAGTACTTC.

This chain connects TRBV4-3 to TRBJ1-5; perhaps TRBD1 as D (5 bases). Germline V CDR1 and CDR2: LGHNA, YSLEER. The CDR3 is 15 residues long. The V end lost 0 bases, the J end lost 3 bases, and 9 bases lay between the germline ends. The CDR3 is CASSQDTGINQPQHF. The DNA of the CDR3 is TGCGCCAGCAGCCAAGATACAGGAATCAATCAGCCCCAGCATTTT.

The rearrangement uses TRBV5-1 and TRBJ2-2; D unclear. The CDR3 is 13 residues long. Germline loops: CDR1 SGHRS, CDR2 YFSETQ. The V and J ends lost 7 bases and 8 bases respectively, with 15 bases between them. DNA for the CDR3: TGCGCCAGCGCCTGGAATACTGGGGGGGAGCTGTTTTTT. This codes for CASAWNTGGELFF. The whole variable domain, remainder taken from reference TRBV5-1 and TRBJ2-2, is KAGVTQTPRYLIKTRGQQVTLSCSPISGHRSVSWYQQTPGQGLQFLFEYFSETQRNKGNFPGRFSGRQFSNSRSEMNVSTLELGDSALYLCASAWNTGGELFFGEGSRLTVL.

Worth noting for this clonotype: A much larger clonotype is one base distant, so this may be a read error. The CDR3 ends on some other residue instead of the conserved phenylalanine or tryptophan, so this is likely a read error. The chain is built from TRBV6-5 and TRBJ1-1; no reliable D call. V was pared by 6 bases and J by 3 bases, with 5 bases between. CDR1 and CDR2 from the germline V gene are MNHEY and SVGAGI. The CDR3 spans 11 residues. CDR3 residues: CASSRDTEAFC. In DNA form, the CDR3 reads TGTGCCAGCAGCCGGGACACTGAAGCTTTCTGT.